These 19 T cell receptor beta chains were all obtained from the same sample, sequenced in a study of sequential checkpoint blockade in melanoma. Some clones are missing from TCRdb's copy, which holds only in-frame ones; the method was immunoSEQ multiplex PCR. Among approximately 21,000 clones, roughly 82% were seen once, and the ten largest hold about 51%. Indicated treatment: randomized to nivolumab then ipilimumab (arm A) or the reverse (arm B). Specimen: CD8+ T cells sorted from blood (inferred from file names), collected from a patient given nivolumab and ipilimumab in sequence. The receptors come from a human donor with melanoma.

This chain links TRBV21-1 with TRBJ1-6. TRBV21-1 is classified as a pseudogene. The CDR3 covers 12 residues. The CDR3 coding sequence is TGTGCCAGCAGCTCGAGTTTTTCACCCCTCCACTTT. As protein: CASSSSFSPLHF.

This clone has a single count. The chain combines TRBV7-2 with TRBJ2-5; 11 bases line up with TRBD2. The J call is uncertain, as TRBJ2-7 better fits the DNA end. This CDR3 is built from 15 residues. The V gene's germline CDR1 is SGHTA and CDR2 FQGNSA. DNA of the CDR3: TGTGCCAGCAGCTTATATAGCGGGGGGGTGGACGAGCAGTACTTC. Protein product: CASSLYSGGVDEQYF.

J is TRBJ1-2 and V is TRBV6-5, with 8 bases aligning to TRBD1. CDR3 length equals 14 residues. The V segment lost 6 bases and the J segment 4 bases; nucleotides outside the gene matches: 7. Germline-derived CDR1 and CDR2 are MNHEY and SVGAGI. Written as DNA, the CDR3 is TGTGCCAGCAGAGCAGGGGGCAGTGGCTATGGCTACACCTTC. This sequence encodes CASRAGGSGYGYTF.

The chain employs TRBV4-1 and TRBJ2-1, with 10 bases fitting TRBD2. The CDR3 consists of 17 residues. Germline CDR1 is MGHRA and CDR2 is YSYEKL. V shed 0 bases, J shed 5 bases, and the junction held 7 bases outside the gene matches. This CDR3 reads CASSQDDLAGVNNEQFF. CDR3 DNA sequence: TGCGCCAGCAGCCAAGATGATCTAGCGGGGGTGAACAATGAGCAGTTCTTC.

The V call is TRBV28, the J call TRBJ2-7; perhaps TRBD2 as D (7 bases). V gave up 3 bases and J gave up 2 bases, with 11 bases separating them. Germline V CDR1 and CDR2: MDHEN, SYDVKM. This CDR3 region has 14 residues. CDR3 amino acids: CASSFRGAAYEQYF. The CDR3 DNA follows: TGTGCCAGCAGTTTCCGGGGGGCGGCCTACGAGCAGTACTTC.

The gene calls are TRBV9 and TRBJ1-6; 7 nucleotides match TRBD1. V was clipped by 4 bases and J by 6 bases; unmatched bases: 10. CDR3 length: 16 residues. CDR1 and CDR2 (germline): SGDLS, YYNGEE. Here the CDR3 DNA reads TGTGCCAGCAGCCCCCGCTCGGACAGGCTTAATTCACCCCTCCACTTT. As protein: CASSPRSDRLNSPLHF. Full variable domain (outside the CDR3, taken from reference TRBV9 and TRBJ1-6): DSGVTQTPKHLITATGQRVTLRCSPRSGDLSVYWYQQSLDQGLQFLIQYYNGEERAKGNILERFSAQQFPDLHSELNLSSLELGDSALYFCASSPRSDRLNSPLHFGNGTRLTVT.

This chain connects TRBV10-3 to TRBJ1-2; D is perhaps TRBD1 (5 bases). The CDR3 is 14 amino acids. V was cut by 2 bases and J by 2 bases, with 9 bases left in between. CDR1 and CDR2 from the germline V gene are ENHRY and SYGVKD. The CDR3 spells CAISEHPGNYGYTF. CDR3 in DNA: TGTGCCATCAGTGAGCATCCAGGGAACTATGGCTACACCTTC.

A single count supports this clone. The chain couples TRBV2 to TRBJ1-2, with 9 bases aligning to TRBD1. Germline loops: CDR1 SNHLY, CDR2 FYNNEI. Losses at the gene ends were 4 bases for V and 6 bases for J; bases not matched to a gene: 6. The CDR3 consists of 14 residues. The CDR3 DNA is TGTGCCAGCAGTGTCGACAACAGGGGGCATGGCTACACCTTC. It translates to CASSVDNRGHGYTF.

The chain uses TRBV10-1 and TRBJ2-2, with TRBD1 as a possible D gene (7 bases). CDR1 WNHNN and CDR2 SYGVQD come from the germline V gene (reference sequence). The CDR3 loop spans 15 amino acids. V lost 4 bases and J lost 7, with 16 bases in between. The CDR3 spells CASSVEGARIGELFF. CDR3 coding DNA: TGCGCCAGCAGTGTGGAGGGGGCGCGAATCGGGGAGCTGTTTTTT.

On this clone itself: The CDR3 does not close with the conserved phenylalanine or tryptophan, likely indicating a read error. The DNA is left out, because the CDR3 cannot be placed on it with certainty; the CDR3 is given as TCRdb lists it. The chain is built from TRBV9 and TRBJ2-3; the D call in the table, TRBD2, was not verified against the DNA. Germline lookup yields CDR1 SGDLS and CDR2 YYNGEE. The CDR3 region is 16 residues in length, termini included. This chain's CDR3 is CASSAHSGAHTDTQYI.

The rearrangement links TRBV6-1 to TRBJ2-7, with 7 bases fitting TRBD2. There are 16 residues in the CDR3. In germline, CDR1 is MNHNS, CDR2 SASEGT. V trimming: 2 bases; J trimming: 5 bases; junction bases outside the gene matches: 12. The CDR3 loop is CASSEWGRGGVHEQYF. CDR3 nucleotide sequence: TGTGCCAGCAGTGAATGGGGTCGGGGAGGGGTCCACGAGCAGTACTTC.

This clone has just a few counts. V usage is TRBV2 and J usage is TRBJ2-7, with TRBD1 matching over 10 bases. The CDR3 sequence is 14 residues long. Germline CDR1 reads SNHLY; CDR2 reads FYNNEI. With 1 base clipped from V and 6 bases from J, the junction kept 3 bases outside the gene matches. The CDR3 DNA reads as TGTGCCAGCAGTGAAGGGACAGGGGGATTCGAGCAGTACTTC. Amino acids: CASSEGTGGFEQYF.

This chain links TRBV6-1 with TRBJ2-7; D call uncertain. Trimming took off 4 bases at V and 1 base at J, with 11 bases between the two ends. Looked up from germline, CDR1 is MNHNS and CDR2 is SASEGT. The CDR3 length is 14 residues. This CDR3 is CASSVYSSSYEQYF. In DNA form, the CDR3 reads TGTGCCAGCAGTGTCTACAGCTCTTCCTACGAGCAGTACTTC.

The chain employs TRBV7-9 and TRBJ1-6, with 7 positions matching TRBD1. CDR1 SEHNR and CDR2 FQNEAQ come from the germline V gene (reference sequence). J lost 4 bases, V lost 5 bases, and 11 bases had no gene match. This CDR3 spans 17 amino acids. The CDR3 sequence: CASSLPWGQNYNSPLHF. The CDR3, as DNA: TGTGCCAGCAGCCTCCCCTGGGGACAGAATTATAATTCACCCCTCCACTTT.

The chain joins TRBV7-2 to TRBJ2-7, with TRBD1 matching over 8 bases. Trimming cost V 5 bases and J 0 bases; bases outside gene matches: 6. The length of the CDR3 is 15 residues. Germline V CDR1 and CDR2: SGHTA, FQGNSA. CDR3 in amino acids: CASSPQGASSYEQYF. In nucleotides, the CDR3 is TGTGCCAGCAGCCCCCAGGGGGCGAGCTCCTACGAGCAGTACTTC.

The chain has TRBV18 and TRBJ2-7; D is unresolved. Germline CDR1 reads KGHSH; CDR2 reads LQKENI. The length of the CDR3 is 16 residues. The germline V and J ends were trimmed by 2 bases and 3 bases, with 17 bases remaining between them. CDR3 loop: CASSPEASLFLYEQYF. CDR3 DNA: TGTGCCAGCTCACCAGAGGCCAGCCTGTTCCTCTACGAGCAGTACTTC.

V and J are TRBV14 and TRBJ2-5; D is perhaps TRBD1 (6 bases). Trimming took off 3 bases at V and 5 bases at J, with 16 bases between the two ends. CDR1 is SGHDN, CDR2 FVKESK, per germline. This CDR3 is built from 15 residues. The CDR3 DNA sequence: TGTGCCAGCAGCCACAAACAGGGAATCGGGGAGACCCAGTACTTC. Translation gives CASSHKQGIGETQYF.

The CDR3 protein is CASSSADSYEQYF. CDR3 in DNA: TGTGCCAGCAGTTCCGCGGACTCCTACGAGCAGTACTTC. V usage is TRBV28 and J usage is TRBJ2-7; D gene uncertain. This CDR3 has 13 residues. Germline V CDR1 and CDR2: MDHEN, SYDVKM. V gave up 4 bases and J gave up 0 bases, with 7 bases separating them.

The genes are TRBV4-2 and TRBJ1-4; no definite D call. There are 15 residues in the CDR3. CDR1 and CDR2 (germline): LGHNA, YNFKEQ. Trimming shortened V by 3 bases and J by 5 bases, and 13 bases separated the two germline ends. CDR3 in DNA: TGTGCCAGCAGCCAGAGACGGGGTGAAAATGAAAAACTGTTTTTT. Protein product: CASSQRRGENEKLFF.